This TCR beta chain was identified during a study of blood T cells in healthy people across ages. Peripheral blood was drawn, around 9.3 milliliters per donor. About this clonotype: Its target is unknown.

Germline CDR1 WNHNN, CDR2 SYGVQD (reference sequence). V was trimmed by 7 bases and J by 5 bases, leaving 11 bases between them. The CDR3 is 13 residues long. Combining a sample-barcoded 5' primer with a J-beta primer mix, a second PCR ran for about 7 to 12 cycles. MiXCR was run by TCRdb on the 5' RACE reads, yielding one entry per CDR3 protein. The sample has about 970,000 distinct CDR3 sequences; just over 50% are singletons. Regarding the study as a whole: Investigators treated diversity estimates from one million T cells as underestimates. A greater number of naive CD4+ cells and higher diversity distinguished long-lived donors from aged donors.

The specimen was blood. This receptor was obtained from a woman aged 55-69 years in good health. The chain has TRBV10-1 and TRBJ2-2; D tentatively fits TRBD1 or TRBD2 (5 bases each). The DNA for the CDR3 is TGCGCCAGCAAGAGGGACCGTACCGGGGAGCTGTTTTTT. Translating it yields CASKRDRTGELFF.